Below, 15 T cell receptor beta chains from the same sample are listed, as sequenced in a study of T cell clonotyping in hematopoietic cell transplantation. Libraries were prepared by immunoSEQ multiplex PCR; TCRdb keeps only in-frame clonotypes and omits some of them. This table has 15,000 to 20,000 clones, approximately 75% appearing once. Time point denoted: recipient sample about 28 days before transplant, after cytoreduction. This sample comprised peripheral blood mononuclear cells, obtained before stem cell transplant. The receptors derive from a man aged 55-75 years with acute myeloid leukemia. Some clones in this sample may be carry-over from other donors' samples.

The gene calls are TRBV5-1 and TRBJ2-7; 8 positions agree with TRBD2. The CDR3 totals 15 residues. J lost 5 bases, V lost 1 base, and 8 bases had no gene match. The germline gives CDR1 SGHRS, CDR2 YFSETQ. CDR3 nucleotide sequence: TGCGCCAGCAGCTTGACGACCGGGAGGGGGGACGAGCAGTACTTC. This sequence encodes CASSLTTGRGDEQYF. Complete variable domain (other parts from reference TRBV5-1 and TRBJ2-7): KAGVTQTPRYLIKTRGQQVTLSCSPISGHRSVSWYQQTPGQGLQFLFEYFSETQRNKGNFPGRFSGRQFSNSRSEMNVSTLELGDSALYLCASSLTTGRGDEQYFGPGTRLTVT.

This chain links TRBV19 with TRBJ2-1; 7 bases align to TRBD1. The CDR3 spans 13 residues. Germline values: CDR1 LNHDA, CDR2 SQIVND (reference sequence). The V gene end was trimmed by 7 bases and the J gene end by 6 bases; junction bases not matched to a gene: 6. The CDR3 here is CASKITGVNEQFF. DNA of the CDR3: TGTGCCAGTAAAATAACAGGGGTCAATGAGCAGTTCTTC.

The chain has TRBV13 and TRBJ2-7; possibly TRBD1 for D (6 bases). Trimming removed 2 bases at V and 3 bases at J, with 17 bases between. Germline CDR1 is PRHDT and CDR2 is FYEKMQ (reference sequence). The CDR3 consists of 16 residues. The CDR3 DNA sequence: TGTGCCAGCAGCTTATCCAACAACAGGGATTTCTACGAGCAGTACTTC. This codes for CASSLSNNRDFYEQYF.

This clone was counted between two and nine times. Distinct nucleotide sequences in the sample also encode this CDR3. The rearrangement uses TRBV29-1 and TRBJ1-1; D not resolved. Trimming shortened V by 5 bases and J by 3 bases, and 4 bases separated the two germline ends. Germline CDR1 SQVTM, CDR2 ANQGSEA. The length of the CDR3 is 10 residues. The CDR3, as DNA: TGCAGCGTTCGGGACACTGAAGCTTTCTTT. Encoded protein: CSVRDTEAFF. The complete variable domain, with remaining parts taken from reference TRBV29-1 and TRBJ1-1, reads SAVISQKPSRDICQRGTSLTIQCQVDSQVTMMFWYRQQPGQSLTLIATANQGSEATYESGFVIDKFPISRPNLTFSTLTVSNMSPEDSSIYLCSVRDTEAFFGQGTRLTVV.

This clone has a handful of counts. The V and J genes are TRBV19 and TRBJ1-6, with TRBD1 matching 7 bases. The ends lost 6 bases at V and 6 bases at J; junction bases unmatched: 5. Germline V lookup: CDR1 LNHDA, CDR2 SQIVND (reference sequence). The CDR3 has 14 amino acids. The CDR3 reads CASSLTGFNSPLHF. The DNA for the CDR3 is TGTGCCAGTAGCCTGACAGGGTTTAATTCACCCCTCCACTTT.

The J gene is TRBJ2-5, the V gene TRBV27; TRBD1 might be the D (5 bases). Trimming removed 4 bases from V and 5 bases from J, with 11 bases in between. Germline CDR1 MNHEY, CDR2 SMNVEV (reference sequence). The CDR3 sequence is 13 residues long. DNA of the CDR3: TGTGCCAGCAGTTCGGCCAGGGCGGAGACCCAGTACTTC. Translating gives CASSSARAETQYF.

The rearrangement links TRBV5-8 to TRBJ2-1, with unresolved D. This CDR3 comprises 12 residues. Trimming left V 1 base short and J 6 bases short, with 5 bases between. Germline CDR1 is SGHTS and CDR2 is YDEGEE. For the CDR3, the DNA is TGTGCCAGCAGCTTGAATTCCAATGAGCAGTTCTTC. Protein: CASSLNSNEQFF.

In this sample, this clone turned up a few times. The gene calls are TRBV2 and TRBJ1-5, with unresolved D. V lost 6 bases to trimming and J lost 4 bases, with 22 bases between them. Germline CDR1 reads SNHLY; CDR2 reads FYNNEI. The CDR3 has 17 amino acids. The CDR3 is CASSHGREGTLNQPQHF. In DNA, the CDR3 is TGTGCCAGCAGCCATGGCCGTGAGGGAACTTTAAATCAGCCCCAGCATTTT. Full variable domain (remainder filled in from reference TRBV2 and TRBJ1-5): EPEVTQTPSHQVTQMGQEVILRCVPISNHLYFYWYRQILGQKVEFLVSFYNNEISEKSEIFDDQFSVERPDGSNFTLKIRSTKLEDSAMYFCASSHGREGTLNQPQHFGDGTRLSIL.

The chain employs TRBV19 and TRBJ1-1, with TRBD1 identical over 9 bases. The CDR3 runs to 16 residues. V lost 4 bases to trimming and J lost 1 base; unmatched junction nucleotides: 7. Germline loops: CDR1 LNHDA, CDR2 SQIVND (reference sequence). CDR3 coding DNA: TGTGCCAGTAGTACCAGGACAGGGGTAACGAACACTGAAGCTTTCTTT. Encoded protein: CASSTRTGVTNTEAFF.

As for this clone: A read error may produce the germline difference seen at one junction end. The rearrangement links TRBV30 to TRBJ2-2, with D possibly being TRBD2 (5 bases). Germline CDR1 GTSNPN, CDR2 SVGIG (reference sequence). The CDR3 length is 13 residues. CDR3 region: CAAGLRGTGELFF. CDR3 DNA sequence: TGCGCCGCCGGGCTGAGAGGGACCGGGGAGCTGTTTTTT.

The V and J genes are TRBV4-3 and TRBJ1-5; unclear D gene. The germline V and J ends were trimmed by 5 bases and 7 bases, with 12 bases remaining between them. The V gene's germline CDR1 is LGHNA and CDR2 YSLEER. The CDR3 loop spans 13 amino acids. The CDR3 reads CASSWSIGQPQHF. CDR3 nucleotide sequence: TGCGCCAGCAGCTGGTCTATTGGACAGCCCCAGCATTTT.

The rearrangement links TRBV2 to TRBJ2-1; 7 bases align to TRBD1. CDR3 size: 12 residues. Losses at the gene ends were 9 bases for V and 7 bases for J; bases not matched to a gene: 6. Germline assignment: CDR1 SNHLY and CDR2 FYNNEI. The CDR3, as DNA: TGTGCCAGTCGGCCGGGACAGAATGAGCAGTTCTTC. Encoded protein: CASRPGQNEQFF.

The V gene is TRBV6-5, the J gene TRBJ1-1; D not resolved. The germline V and J ends were trimmed by 0 bases and 2 bases, with 13 bases remaining between them. CDR3 length equals 16 residues. Per the germline V gene, CDR1 is MNHEY and CDR2 is SVGAGI. The CDR3 here is CASSYSNYPVNTEAFF. The CDR3 DNA reads TGTGCCAGCAGTTACTCGAATTACCCCGTAAACACTGAAGCTTTCTTT.

The J gene is TRBJ1-5, the V gene TRBV6-1; TRBD1 is a possible D gene (5 bases). Germline CDR1 is MNHNS and CDR2 is SASEGT. Deletions cut 4 bases from V and 3 bases from J, with 13 bases between. This CDR3 is built from 15 residues. The CDR3 sequence is CASSVEGLNNQPQHF. In DNA, the CDR3 is TGTGCCAGCAGTGTGGAGGGGTTGAACAATCAGCCCCAGCATTTT.

The chain has TRBV30 and TRBJ1-2; TRBD1 aligns across 11 bases. The CDR3 consists of 14 residues. The junction had 4 bases not matched to a gene; V was cut back by 3 bases and J by 4 bases. Per germline, CDR1 GTSNPN and CDR2 SVGIG (reference sequence). CDR3 region: CAWSRDRGIYGYTF. As DNA, the CDR3 is TGTGCCTGGAGCCGGGACAGGGGGATCTATGGCTACACCTTC.